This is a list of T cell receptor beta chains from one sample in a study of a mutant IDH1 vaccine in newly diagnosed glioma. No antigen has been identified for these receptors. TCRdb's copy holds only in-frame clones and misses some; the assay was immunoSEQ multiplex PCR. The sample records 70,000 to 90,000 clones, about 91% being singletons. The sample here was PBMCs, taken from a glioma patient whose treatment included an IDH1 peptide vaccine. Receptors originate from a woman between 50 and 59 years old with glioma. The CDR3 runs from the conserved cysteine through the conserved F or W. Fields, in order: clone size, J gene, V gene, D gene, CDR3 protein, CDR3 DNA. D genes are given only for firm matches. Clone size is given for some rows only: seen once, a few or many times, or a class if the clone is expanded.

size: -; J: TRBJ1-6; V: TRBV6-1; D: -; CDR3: CASSDLMSSYNSPLHF; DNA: TGTGCCAGCAGTGACCTAATGAGCTCCTATAATTCACCCCTCCACTTT
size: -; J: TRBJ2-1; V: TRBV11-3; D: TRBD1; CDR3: CASSRDSRYNEQFF; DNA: TGTGCCAGCAGCCGGGACAGCAGATACAATGAGCAGTTCTTC
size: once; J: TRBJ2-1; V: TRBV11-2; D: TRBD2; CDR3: CASSLVAGGPYEQFF; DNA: TGTGCCAGCAGCTTAGTGGCGGGAGGGCCGTATGAGCAGTTCTTC
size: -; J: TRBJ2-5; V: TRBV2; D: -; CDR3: CASSASRVVWETQYF; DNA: TGTGCCAGCAGCGCCTCTAGGGTCGTATGGGAGACCCAGTACTTC
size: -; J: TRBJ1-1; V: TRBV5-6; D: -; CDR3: CASSLASLAGEAFF; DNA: TGTGCCAGCAGCTTGGCTTCGTTGGCAGGTGAAGCTTTCTTT
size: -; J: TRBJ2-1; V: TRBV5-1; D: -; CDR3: CASSLAWGEQFF; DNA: TGCGCCAGCAGCCTGGCGTGGGGTGAGCAGTTCTTC
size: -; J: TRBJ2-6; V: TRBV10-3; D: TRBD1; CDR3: CAISPGQGSNSGANVLTF; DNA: TGTGCCATCAGTCCGGGACAGGGTTCTAACTCTGGGGCCAACGTCCTGACTTTC
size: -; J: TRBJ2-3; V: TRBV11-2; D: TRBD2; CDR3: CASSLAGGFRGDTQYF; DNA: TGTGCCAGCAGCTTAGCGGGGGGGTTTAGGGGAGATACGCAGTATTTT
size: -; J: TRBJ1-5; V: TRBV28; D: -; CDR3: CASSWGSNQPQHF; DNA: TGTGCCAGCAGTTGGGGTAGCAATCAGCCCCAGCATTTT
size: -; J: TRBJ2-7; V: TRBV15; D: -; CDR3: CATSLDRGPYEQYF; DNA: TGTGCCACCAGCTTGGACAGAGGGCCTTACGAGCAGTACTTC
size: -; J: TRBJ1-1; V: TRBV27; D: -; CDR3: CASRLQGASAEAFF; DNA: TGTGCCAGCAGATTACAGGGAGCGTCAGCTGAAGCTTTCTTT
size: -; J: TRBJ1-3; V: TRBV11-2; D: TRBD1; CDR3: CASSLARQGFSGNTIYF; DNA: TGTGCCAGCAGCTTAGCCAGACAGGGATTCTCTGGAAACACCATATATTTT
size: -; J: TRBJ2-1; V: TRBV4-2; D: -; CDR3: CASSQEGTVSYNEQFF; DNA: TGTGCCAGCAGCCAAGAGGGAACTGTCTCCTACAATGAGCAGTTCTTC
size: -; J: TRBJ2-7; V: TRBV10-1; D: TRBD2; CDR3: CASNDVAGLRDSPAYEQYF; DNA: TGCGCCAGCAACGACGTAGCGGGATTACGAGATTCGCCGGCCTACGAGCAGTACTTC
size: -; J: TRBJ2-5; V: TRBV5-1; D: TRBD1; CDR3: CASSQGVEETQYF; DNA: TGCGCCAGCAGTCAGGGGGTTGAAGAGACCCAGTACTTC
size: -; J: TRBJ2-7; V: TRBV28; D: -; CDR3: CASSLSRAYEQYF; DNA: TGTGCCAGCAGTTTAAGCAGGGCCTACGAGCAGTACTTC
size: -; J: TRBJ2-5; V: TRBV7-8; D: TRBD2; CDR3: CASSLAQSSGRWETQYF; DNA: TGTGCCAGCAGCTTAGCGCAGTCTAGCGGGAGGTGGGAGACCCAGTACTTC
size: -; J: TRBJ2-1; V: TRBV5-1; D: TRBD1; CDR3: CASSLESLDRHNEQFF; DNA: TGCGCCAGCAGCTTGGAAAGTCTGGACAGGCACAATGAGCAGTTCTTC
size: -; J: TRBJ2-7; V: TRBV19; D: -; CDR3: CASSIGSSNTYEQYF; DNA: TGTGCCAGTAGTATTGGTTCTAGCAATACCTACGAGCAGTACTTC
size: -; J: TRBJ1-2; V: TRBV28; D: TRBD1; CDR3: CASSPPGQGTYGYTF; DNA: TGTGCCAGCAGTCCTCCGGGACAGGGGACCTATGGCTACACCTTC
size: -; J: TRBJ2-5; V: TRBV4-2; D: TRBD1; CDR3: CASSQDRGQGETQYF; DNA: TGTGCCAGCAGCCAAGATAGGGGGCAGGGAGAGACCCAGTACTTC
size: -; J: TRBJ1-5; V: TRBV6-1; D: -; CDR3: CASSETGGWGNQPQHF; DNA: TGTGCCAGCAGTGAAACGGGGGGATGGGGCAATCAGCCCCAGCATTTT